This T cell receptor beta chain was captured in a study of blood T cell repertoires in COVID-19. Study-wide context: PBMCs, B-cell-depleted T cells, or T cells were the source of the cDNA or gDNA that made up the material.

Trimming left V 0 bases short and J 3 bases short, with 13 bases between. This CDR3 has 15 residues. The germline V gene encodes CDR1 SGHNT and CDR2 YYREEE (reference sequence). TCRdb keeps only in-frame clones here, not all; method: immunoSEQ multiplex PCR. This sample carries about 100,000 clones, 80% to 95% of them seen once, and the ten largest clones take 4% to 4.5%. The sample taken for sequencing was peripheral blood. This clonotype originated in a young man with acute or convalescent COVID-19. This chain links TRBV5-4 with TRBJ2-7, with D tentatively TRBD1 (6 bases). The CDR3 DNA reads TGTGCCAGCAGCTTGGAGGGTCCCAGGGGCTACGAGCAGTACTTC. Residues: CASSLEGPRGYEQYF. Together with reference TRBV5-4 and TRBJ2-7, the CDR3 gives the full variable domain: ETGVTQSPTHLIKTRGQQVTLRCSSQSGHNTVSWYQQALGQGPQFIFQYYREEENGRGNFPPRFSGLQFPNYSSELNVNALELDDSALYLCASSLEGPRGYEQYFGPGTRLTVT.